The clone carrying this TCR beta chain was found many times. Molecular barcoded adaptors covering alpha/delta and beta/gamma chains were used on roughly 400 ng RNA. TCRdb re-analysed the reads in MiXCR, keeping a single row per CDR3 protein. The sample shows thousands of distinct CDR3 sequences, roughly 15% of them seen only once. V was pared by 7 bases and J by 4 bases, with 10 bases of the junction left unmatched. CDR1 and CDR2 from the germline V gene are MDHEN and SYDVKM. The CDR3 consists of 14 residues. These data come from a study of read filtering for tumor transcriptome and immune sequencing.

The rearrangement links TRBV28 to TRBJ2-7; the match to TRBD1 covers 7 bases. This receptor was taken from a donor at least 40 years old with multiple myeloma. The specimen was a population of CD138-negative cells sorted from bone marrow. In DNA, the CDR3 is TGTGCCAGCATTCGGACAGGTATATTTTACGAGCAGTACTTC. The encoded protein is CASIRTGIFYEQYF.